These 20 T cell receptor beta chains came from one sample sequenced in a study of T-cell reconstitution after alpha-beta-depleted transplantation in children. Unique molecular identifiers were used in preparing the TCRbeta library. TCRdb reanalysed the PCR reads using MiXCR and keeps one entry per CDR3 protein. There are about 500,000 distinct CDR3 sequences in the sample; over 25% occur only once, and approximately 2.3% lies in the top ten. This material consisted of PBMCs from the stem cell graft donor, taken from the stem cell graft. These receptors were collected from a human donor who donated a stem cell graft to a child with aplastic anemia.

This clonotype appeared a few times. V and J are TRBV20-1 and TRBJ2-5, with D perhaps matching TRBD1 (6 bases). V was shortened by 5 bases and J by 3 bases, with 16 bases between the two germline ends. The germline gives CDR1 DFQATT, CDR2 SNEGSKA (reference sequence). The CDR3 is 14 residues long. The DNA of the CDR3 is TGCAGTGCTTACGCGGACAGAGGGAAAGAGACCCAGTACTTC. It yields the protein CSAYADRGKETQYF.

This clonotype has only a few counts. The chain joins TRBV13 to TRBJ1-5; possible D gene TRBD1, 5 bases. Deletions cut 2 bases from V and 5 bases from J, with 13 bases between. Looked up from germline, CDR1 is PRHDT and CDR2 is FYEKMQ (reference sequence). The CDR3 totals 15 residues. For the CDR3, the DNA is TGTGCCAGCAGCTTAATGCAGGGTACCCATCAGCCCCAGCATTTT. It codes for CASSLMQGTHQPQHF.

This clonotype was picked up a small number of times. J is TRBJ2-1 and V is TRBV9; TRBD2 agrees at 7 bases. CDR1 is SGDLS, CDR2 YYNGEE, per germline. V shed 3 bases, J shed 6 bases, and the junction held 12 bases outside the gene matches. This CDR3 comprises 16 residues. This chain's CDR3 is CASSARAGPRSNEQFF. CDR3 DNA: TGTGCCAGCAGCGCCCGAGCGGGACCCCGGTCCAATGAGCAGTTCTTC.

This rearrangement joins TRBV5-4 to TRBJ2-5; 11 nucleotides line up with TRBD2. Trimming cost V 4 bases and J 6 bases; bases outside gene matches: 8. In germline, CDR1 is SGHNT, CDR2 YYREEE (reference sequence). The CDR3 has 15 residues. CDR3 residues: CASSTSGSRMQTQYF. CDR3 DNA: TGTGCCAGCAGCACTAGCGGGAGCCGGATGCAGACCCAGTACTTC.

This clonotype was counted a few times. The chain joins TRBV5-1 to TRBJ2-3, with TRBD2 identical over 12 bases. The CDR3 spans 15 residues. Germline V gene sequence: CDR1 SGHRS, CDR2 YFSETQ. J gave up 3 bases and V 8 bases, and 7 bases lay outside the gene matches. The CDR3 is CASRTSGIGTDTQYF. The CDR3 bases are TGCGCCAGTAGGACTAGCGGGATTGGGACAGATACGCAGTATTTT.

The chain couples TRBV28 to TRBJ1-4; a possible D gene is TRBD1 (5 bases). V was shortened by 6 bases and J by 3 bases, with 14 bases between the two germline ends. The CDR3 has 15 amino acids. CDR1 and CDR2 (germline): MDHEN, SYDVKM. This CDR3 is CASSPGHSANEKLFF. The CDR3 nucleotides are TGTGCCAGCAGCCCCGGACATTCGGCTAATGAAAAACTGTTTTTT.

The chain combines TRBV7-2 with TRBJ2-3, with D uncertain. Deletions cut 7 bases from V and 1 base from J, with 18 bases between. This CDR3 is 16 amino acids long. CDR1 and CDR2 (germline): SGHTA, FQGNSA. CDR3 DNA: TGTGCCAGCACCGCCCGTCGGGTTCGCGGCACAGATACGCAGTATTTT. Translation gives CASTARRVRGTDTQYF.

This clonotype was found a few times. The genes are TRBV6-5 and TRBJ2-7, with D possibly being TRBD2 (5 bases). The CDR3 sequence is 15 residues long. The V end lost 2 bases, the J end lost 7 bases, and 18 bases lay between the germline ends. In germline, CDR1 is MNHEY, CDR2 SVGAGI. CDR3 loop: CASSYEAGSGREQYF. The CDR3 coding sequence is TGTGCCAGCAGTTACGAGGCGGGCTCCGGGCGGGAGCAGTACTTC.

This clonotype was detected many times. Here the CDR3 reads CSARRSRINNYGYTF. The CDR3 DNA reads as TGCAGTGCTAGAAGGTCCAGGATCAATAACTATGGCTACACCTTC. This chain connects TRBV20-1 to TRBJ1-2, with D unclear. The germline gives CDR1 DFQATT, CDR2 SNEGSKA (reference sequence). CDR3 length: 15 amino acids. The germline V and J ends were trimmed by 2 bases and 1 base, with 14 bases remaining between them.

The chain links TRBV12-3 or TRBV12-4 to TRBJ2-4; D unclear. The V end lost 4 bases, the J end lost 5 bases, and 6 bases lay between the germline ends. The CDR3 is made up of 12 amino acids. The CDR3 protein is CASSWFENIQYF. The CDR3 DNA reads TGTGCCAGCAGTTGGTTCGAAAACATTCAGTACTTC.

The V and J genes are TRBV11-3 and TRBJ2-7; the match to TRBD2 covers 7 bases. The CDR3 runs to 13 residues. Germline V lookup: CDR1 SGHNT, CDR2 YENEEA. J lost 5 bases, V lost 2 bases, and 3 bases had no gene match. CDR3 nucleotides: TGTGCCAGCAGCTTAATTGGGGGGGACGAGCAGTACGTC. Its protein product is CASSLIGGDEQYV.

The chain couples TRBV9 to TRBJ2-1, with TRBD2 identical over 9 bases. The J segment lost 0 bases and the V segment lost 0 bases, leaving 7 bases of the junction unmatched. This CDR3 region has 18 residues. Looked up from germline, CDR1 is SGDLS and CDR2 is YYNGEE. CDR3 amino acids: CASSVATTSGSSYNEQFF. The CDR3 DNA follows: TGTGCCAGCAGCGTAGCTACGACTAGCGGAAGCTCCTACAATGAGCAGTTCTTC. Filled out from reference TRBV9 and TRBJ2-1, the complete variable domain reads DSGVTQTPKHLITATGQRVTLRCSPRSGDLSVYWYQQSLDQGLQFLIQYYNGEERAKGNILERFSAQQFPDLHSELNLSSLELGDSALYFCASSVATTSGSSYNEQFFGPGTRLTVL.

The rearrangement uses TRBV3-1 and TRBJ2-3; 16 bases map to TRBD2. Germline loops: CDR1 LGHDT, CDR2 YNNKEL (reference sequence). The CDR3 contains 18 residues. After removal of 4 bases from V and 4 bases from J, the junction contained 8 bases not matched to a gene. This CDR3 is CASSLGPGLAGGPDTQYF. The CDR3 DNA reads TGTGCCAGCAGCCTTGGGCCGGGACTAGCGGGAGGGCCAGATACGCAGTATTTT.

The chain is built from TRBV29-1 and TRBJ2-3, with TRBD2 as a possible D gene (5 bases). The germline V and J ends were trimmed by 4 bases and 6 bases, with 8 bases remaining between them. The length of the CDR3 is 11 residues. CDR1 and CDR2 (germline): SQVTM, ANQGSEA. The CDR3 nucleotides are TGCAGCGTTGTAAGAGGGGATACGCAGTATTTT. Encoded protein: CSVVRGDTQYF.

This clonotype came up a few times. CDR3: CASSTPGLAGSGANVLTF. DNA of the CDR3: TGTGCCAGCAGTACTCCGGGACTAGCGGGCTCTGGGGCCAACGTCCTGACTTTC. J is TRBJ2-6 and V is TRBV6-5; 12 nucleotides line up with TRBD2. CDR3 length: 18 amino acids. V lost 5 bases and J lost 0; bases outside the gene matches: 5. The germline V gene encodes CDR1 MNHEY and CDR2 SVGAGI.

This clonotype has just a few counts. The rearrangement uses TRBV12-3 or TRBV12-4 and TRBJ2-7; TRBD2 agrees at 10 bases. This CDR3 spans 16 amino acids. Trimming cost V 6 bases and J 5 bases; bases outside gene matches: 13. The chain's CDR3 is CASSPFGASGSHEQYF. For the CDR3, the DNA is TGTGCCAGCAGCCCCTTCGGGGCTAGCGGGAGCCACGAGCAGTACTTC.

The chain is built from TRBV20-1 and TRBJ1-1; the D is unclear. Germline V gives CDR1 DFQATT, CDR2 SNEGSKA (reference sequence). The V and J ends lost 4 bases and 0 bases respectively, with 18 bases between them. This CDR3 has 16 amino acids. The CDR3 DNA follows: TGCAGTGCTAACGACCCTTATTCGGGGATGAACACTGAAGCTTTCTTT. Translating it yields CSANDPYSGMNTEAFF.

The chain couples TRBV3-1 to TRBJ2-1; 9 bases line up with TRBD2. The CDR3 loop spans 22 amino acids. V gave up 0 bases and J gave up 7 bases; unmatched junction bases: 25. The germline V gene has CDR1 LGHDT and CDR2 YNNKEL (reference sequence). For the CDR3, the DNA is TGTGCCAGCAGCCAAGATAGAGGGGGGTCTGAGAAGAGGCGGGAGGGCCTGAATGAGCAGTTCTTC. Translation gives CASSQDRGGSEKRREGLNEQFF.

The genes are TRBV27 and TRBJ2-7; the D gene is possibly TRBD2 (6 bases). CDR3 size: 15 residues. Germline assignment: CDR1 MNHEY and CDR2 SMNVEV (reference sequence). Trimming cost V 2 bases and J 6 bases, with 17 bases left between them. The CDR3 DNA follows: TGTGCCAGCAGTTTAGGGCAGGGAAGGAGGGCCGAGCAGTACTTC. The encoded protein is CASSLGQGRRAEQYF.

This clonotype occurred many times. V is TRBV5-6 and J is TRBJ1-1; D unclear. This CDR3 contains 14 residues. Trimming cost V 4 bases and J 4 bases, with 14 bases left between them. Germline CDR1 SGHDT, CDR2 YYEEEE. CDR3 protein: CASSRPTRSTEAFF. The CDR3 coding sequence is TGTGCCAGCAGCCGTCCGACTAGGAGCACTGAAGCTTTCTTT.